The TCR beta chain described here comes from a study of cytomegalovirus exposure and HLA in healthy donors. Broader study findings: Among TCR beta chains, those listed as cytomegalovirus-associated numbered around 160. The tendency of first-cohort TCR clusters to co-occur in the roughly 130 validation repertoires emerged from a later analysis.

Turning to this clone: Its specificity is not known.

Trimming at V came to 5 bases and at J to 0 bases, leaving 3 bases not matched to a gene. The CDR3 contains 17 residues. Per germline, CDR1 SGHTA and CDR2 FQGNSA. This table comes from immunoSEQ multiplex PCR, and its TCRdb copy is limited to in-frame clones, with some not included. The profile shows roughly 120,000 clones, under 90% of them singletons. This chain links TRBV7-2 with TRBJ2-1; 14 bases are shared with TRBD2. The sequence came from a woman aged 25 to 39 in good health and CMV-seronegative. The sequenced sample consisted of PBMCs. The CDR3, as DNA: TGTGCCAGCAGCCCTGGACTAGCGGGGGGCTCCTACAATGAGCAGTTCTTC. Translated: CASSPGLAGGSYNEQFF.